This T cell receptor beta chain is from a study of blood T cell repertoires in COVID-19. Study information: The study drew acute and convalescent COVID-19 samples from the United States, Italy and Spain.

Method: immunoSEQ multiplex PCR; TCRdb's copy keeps in-frame clones and lacks some. The data show 25,000 to 35,000 clones, about 92% seen once. The CDR3 has 13 residues. Trimming stripped 6 bases from V and 7 bases from J, with 10 bases between. The germline V gene encodes CDR1 SGHVS and CDR2 FQNEAQ. What was sequenced was peripheral blood. The chain joins TRBV7-8 to TRBJ1-6, with D possibly being TRBD1 (5 bases). The TCR sequence derives from a man aged 70-80 years with active or convalescent COVID-19. In nucleotides, the CDR3 is TGTGCCAGCAGTCTAAAGGGGAATTCACCCCTCCACTTT. Its translation is CASSLKGNSPLHF.